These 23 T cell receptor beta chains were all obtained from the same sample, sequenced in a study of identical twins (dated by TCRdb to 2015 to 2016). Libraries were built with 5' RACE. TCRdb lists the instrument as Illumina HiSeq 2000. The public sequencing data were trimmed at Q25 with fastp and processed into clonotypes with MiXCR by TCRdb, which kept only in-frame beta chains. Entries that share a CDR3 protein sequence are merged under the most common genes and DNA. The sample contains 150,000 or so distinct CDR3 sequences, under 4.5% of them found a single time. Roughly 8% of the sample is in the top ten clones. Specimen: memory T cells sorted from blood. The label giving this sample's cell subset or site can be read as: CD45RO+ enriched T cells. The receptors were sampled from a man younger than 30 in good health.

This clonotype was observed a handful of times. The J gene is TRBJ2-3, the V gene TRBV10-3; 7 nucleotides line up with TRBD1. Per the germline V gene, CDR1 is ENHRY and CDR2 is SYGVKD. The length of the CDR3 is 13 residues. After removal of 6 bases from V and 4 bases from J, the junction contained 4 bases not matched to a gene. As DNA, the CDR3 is TGTGCCATCAGGGGACAGCTTCCAGATACGCAGTATTTT. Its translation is CAIRGQLPDTQYF.

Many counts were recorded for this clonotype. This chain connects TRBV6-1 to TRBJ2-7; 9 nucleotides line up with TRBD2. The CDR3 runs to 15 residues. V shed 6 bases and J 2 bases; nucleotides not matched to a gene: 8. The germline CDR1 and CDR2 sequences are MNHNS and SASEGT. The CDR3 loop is CASRAASSGTYEQYF. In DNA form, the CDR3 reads TGTGCCAGCAGGGCGGCTTCTAGCGGGACCTACGAGCAGTACTTC.

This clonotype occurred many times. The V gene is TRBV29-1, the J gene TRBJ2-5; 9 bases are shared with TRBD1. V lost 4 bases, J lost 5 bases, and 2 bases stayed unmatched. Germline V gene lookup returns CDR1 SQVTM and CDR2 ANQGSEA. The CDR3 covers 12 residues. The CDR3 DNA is TGCAGCGTTGGAGGGACAGGGGAGACCCAGTACTTC. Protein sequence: CSVGGTGETQYF.

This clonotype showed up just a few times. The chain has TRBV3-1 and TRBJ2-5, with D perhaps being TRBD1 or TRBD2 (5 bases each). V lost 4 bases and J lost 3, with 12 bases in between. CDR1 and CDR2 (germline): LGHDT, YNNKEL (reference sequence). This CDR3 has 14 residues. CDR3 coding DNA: TGTGCCAGCAGCCGACACGGGGCAGAAGAGACCCAGTACTTC. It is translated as CASSRHGAEETQYF.

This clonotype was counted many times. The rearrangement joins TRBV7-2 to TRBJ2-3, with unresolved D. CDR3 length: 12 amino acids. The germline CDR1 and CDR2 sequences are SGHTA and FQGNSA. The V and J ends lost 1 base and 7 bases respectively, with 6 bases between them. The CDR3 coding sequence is TGTGCCAGCAGCTTAGAGGGTTATACGCAGTATTTT. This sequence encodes CASSLEGYTQYF. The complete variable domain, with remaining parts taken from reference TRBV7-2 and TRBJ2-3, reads GAGVSQSPSNKVTEKGKDVELRCDPISGHTALYWYRQSLGQGLEFLIYFQGNSAPDKSGLPSDRFSAERTGGSVSTLTIQRTQQEDSAVYLCASSLEGYTQYFGPGTRLTVL.

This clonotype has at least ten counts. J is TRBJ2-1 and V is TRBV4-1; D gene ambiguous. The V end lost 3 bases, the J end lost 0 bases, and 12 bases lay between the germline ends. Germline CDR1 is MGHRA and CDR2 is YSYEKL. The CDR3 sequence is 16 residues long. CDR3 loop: CASSQVNIVSYNEQFF. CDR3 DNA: TGCGCCAGCAGCCAGGTTAATATAGTCTCCTACAATGAGCAGTTCTTC.

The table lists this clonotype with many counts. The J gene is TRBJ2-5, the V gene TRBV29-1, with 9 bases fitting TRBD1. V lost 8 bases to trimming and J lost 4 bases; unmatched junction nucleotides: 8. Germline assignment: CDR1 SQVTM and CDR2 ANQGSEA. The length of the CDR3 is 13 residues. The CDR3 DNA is TGCAGCACCAGGACAGGGGTTATAGAGACCCAGTACTTC. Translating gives CSTRTGVIETQYF.

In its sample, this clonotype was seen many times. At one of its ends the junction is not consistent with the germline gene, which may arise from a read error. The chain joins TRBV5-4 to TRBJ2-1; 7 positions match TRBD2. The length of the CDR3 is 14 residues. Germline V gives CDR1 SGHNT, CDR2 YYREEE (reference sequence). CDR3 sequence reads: CASSLGGWREPKLF. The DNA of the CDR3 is TGTGCCAGCAGCTTGGGAGGCTGGCGGGAGCCTAAACTCTTC.

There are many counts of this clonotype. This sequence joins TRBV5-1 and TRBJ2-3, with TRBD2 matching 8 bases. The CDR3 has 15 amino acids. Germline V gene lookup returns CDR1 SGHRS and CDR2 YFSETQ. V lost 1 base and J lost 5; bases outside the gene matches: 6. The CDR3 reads CASSLYQRERDTQYF. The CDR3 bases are TGCGCCAGCAGCTTGTACCAGCGGGAGAGAGATACGCAGTATTTT.

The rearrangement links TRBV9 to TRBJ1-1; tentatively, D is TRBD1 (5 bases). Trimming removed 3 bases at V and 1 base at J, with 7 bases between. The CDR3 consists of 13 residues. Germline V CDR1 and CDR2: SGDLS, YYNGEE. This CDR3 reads CASSGGGNTEAFF. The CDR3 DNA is TGTGCCAGCAGCGGCGGGGGGAACACTGAAGCTTTCTTT. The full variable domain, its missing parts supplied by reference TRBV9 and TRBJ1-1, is DSGVTQTPKHLITATGQRVTLRCSPRSGDLSVYWYQQSLDQGLQFLIQYYNGEERAKGNILERFSAQQFPDLHSELNLSSLELGDSALYFCASSGGGNTEAFFGQGTRLTVV.

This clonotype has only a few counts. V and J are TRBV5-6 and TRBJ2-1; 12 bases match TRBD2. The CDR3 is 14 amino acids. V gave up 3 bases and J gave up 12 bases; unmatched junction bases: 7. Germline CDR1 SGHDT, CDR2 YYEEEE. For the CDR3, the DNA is TGTGCCAGCAGCTATGCGGGACTAGCGGGCCCGCAGTTCTTC. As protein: CASSYAGLAGPQFF.

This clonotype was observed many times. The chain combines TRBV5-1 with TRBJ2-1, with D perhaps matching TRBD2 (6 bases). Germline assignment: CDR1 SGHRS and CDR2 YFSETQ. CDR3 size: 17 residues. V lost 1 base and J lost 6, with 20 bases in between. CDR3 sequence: CASSLRGRRDGANEQFF. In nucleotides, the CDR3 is TGCGCCAGCAGCTTGCGGGGTCGGAGGGATGGGGCCAATGAGCAGTTCTTC.

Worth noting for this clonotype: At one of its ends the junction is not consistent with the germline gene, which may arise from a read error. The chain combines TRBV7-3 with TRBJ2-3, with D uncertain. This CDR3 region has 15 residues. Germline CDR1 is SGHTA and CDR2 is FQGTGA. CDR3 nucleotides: TGTGCCAGCAGCTTGGGGTTCTCGGGCACAGATACGCTGTATTTT. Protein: CASSLGFSGTDTLYF.

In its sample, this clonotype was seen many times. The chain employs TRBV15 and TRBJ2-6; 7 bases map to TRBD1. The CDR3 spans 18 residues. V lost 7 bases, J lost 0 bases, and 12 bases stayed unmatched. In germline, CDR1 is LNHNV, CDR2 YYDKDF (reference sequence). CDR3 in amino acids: CATKGWDSSPSGANVLTF. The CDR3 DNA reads TGTGCCACCAAGGGCTGGGACAGTTCGCCCTCTGGGGCCAACGTCCTGACTTTC.

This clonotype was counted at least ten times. CDR3 sequence (DNA): TGCGCCAGCAGCCAAGACAGGTATAGCAATCAGCCCCAGCATTTT. Translating it yields CASSQDRYSNQPQHF. The chain combines TRBV4-3 with TRBJ1-5; D unclear. Germline V lookup: CDR1 LGHNA, CDR2 YSLEER. The V gene lost 0 bases and the J gene lost 0 bases, with 6 bases spanning the gap. The CDR3 is 15 amino acids.

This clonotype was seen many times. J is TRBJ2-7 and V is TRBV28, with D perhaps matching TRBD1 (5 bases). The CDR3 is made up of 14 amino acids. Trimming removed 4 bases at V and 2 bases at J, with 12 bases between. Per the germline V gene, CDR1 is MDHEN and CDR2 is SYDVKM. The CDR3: CASSSPGFPYEQYF. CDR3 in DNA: TGTGCCAGCAGTTCGCCAGGGTTCCCCTACGAGCAGTACTTC.

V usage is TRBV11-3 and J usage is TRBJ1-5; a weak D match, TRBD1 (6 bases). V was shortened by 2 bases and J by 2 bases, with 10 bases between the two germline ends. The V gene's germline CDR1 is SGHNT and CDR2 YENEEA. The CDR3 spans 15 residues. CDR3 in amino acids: CASSLRPGGNQPQHF. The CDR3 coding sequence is TGTGCCAGCAGCTTAAGGCCAGGGGGCAATCAGCCCCAGCATTTT.

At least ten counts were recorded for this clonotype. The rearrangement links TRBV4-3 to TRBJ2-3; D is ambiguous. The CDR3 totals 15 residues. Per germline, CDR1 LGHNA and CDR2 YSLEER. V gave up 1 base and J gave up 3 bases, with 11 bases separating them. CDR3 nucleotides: TGCGCCAGCAGCCAAGTCGCTTTGGGGACAGATACGCAGTATTTT. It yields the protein CASSQVALGTDTQYF.

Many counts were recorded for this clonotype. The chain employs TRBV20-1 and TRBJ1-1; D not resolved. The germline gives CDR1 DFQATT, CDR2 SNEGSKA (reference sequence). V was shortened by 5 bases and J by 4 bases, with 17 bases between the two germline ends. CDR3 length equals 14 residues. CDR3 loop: CSAEGHEGSTEAFF. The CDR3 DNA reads TGCAGTGCTGAGGGTCACGAAGGGAGCACTGAAGCTTTCTTT.

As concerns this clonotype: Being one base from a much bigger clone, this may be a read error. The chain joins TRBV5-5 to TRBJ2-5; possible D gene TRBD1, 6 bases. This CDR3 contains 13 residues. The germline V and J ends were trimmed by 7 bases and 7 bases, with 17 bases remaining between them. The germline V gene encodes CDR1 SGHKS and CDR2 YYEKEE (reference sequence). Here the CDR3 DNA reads TGTGCCAGCTCTAGGGGGAGACGAGGGACCCAGTACTTC. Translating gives CASSRGRRGTQYF. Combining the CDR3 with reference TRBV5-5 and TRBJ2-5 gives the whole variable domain DAGVTQSPTHLIKTRGQQVTLRCSPISGHKSVSWYQQVLGQGPQFIFQYYEKEERGRGNFPDRFSARQFPNYSSELNVNALLLGDSALYLCASSRGRRGTQYFGPGTRLLVL.

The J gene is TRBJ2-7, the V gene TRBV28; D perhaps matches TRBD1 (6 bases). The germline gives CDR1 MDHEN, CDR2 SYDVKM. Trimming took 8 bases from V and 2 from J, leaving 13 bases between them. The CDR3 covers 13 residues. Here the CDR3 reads CASGGTTTYEQYF. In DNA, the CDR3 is TGTGCCAGCGGGGGCACCACAACCTACGAGCAGTACTTC. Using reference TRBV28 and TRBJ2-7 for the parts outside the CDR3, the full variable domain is DVKVTQSSRYLVKRTGEKVFLECVQDMDHENMFWYRQDPGLGLRLIYFSYDVKMKEKGDIPEGYSVSREKKERFSLILESASTNQTSMYLCASGGTTTYEQYFGPGTRLTVT.

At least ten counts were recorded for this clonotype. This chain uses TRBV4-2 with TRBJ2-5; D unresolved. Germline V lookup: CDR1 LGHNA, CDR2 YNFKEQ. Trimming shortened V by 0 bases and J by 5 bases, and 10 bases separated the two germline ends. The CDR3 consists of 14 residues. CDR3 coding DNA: TGTGCCAGCAGCCAAGACGCCCGGAGCGAGACCCAGTACTTC. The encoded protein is CASSQDARSETQYF.

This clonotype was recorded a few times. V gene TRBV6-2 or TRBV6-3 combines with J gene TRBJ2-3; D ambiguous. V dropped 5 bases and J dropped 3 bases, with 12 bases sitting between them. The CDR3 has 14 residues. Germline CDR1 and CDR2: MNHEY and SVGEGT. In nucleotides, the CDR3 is TGTGCCAGCAGTAGCTTTTACGGTACAGATACGCAGTATTTT. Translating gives CASSSFYGTDTQYF.